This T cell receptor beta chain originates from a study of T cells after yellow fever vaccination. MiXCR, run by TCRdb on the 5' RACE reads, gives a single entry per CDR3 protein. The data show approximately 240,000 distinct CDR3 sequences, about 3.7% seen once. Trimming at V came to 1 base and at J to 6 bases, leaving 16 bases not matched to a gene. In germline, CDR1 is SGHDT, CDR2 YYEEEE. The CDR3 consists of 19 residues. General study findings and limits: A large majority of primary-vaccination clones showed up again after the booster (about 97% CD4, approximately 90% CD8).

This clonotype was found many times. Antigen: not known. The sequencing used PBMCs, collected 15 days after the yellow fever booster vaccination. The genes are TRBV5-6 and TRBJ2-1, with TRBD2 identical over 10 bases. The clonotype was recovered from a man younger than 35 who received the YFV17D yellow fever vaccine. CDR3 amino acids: CASSLLAGDPAHWGNEQFF. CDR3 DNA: TGTGCCAGCAGCTTGCTAGCGGGGGATCCCGCTCACTGGGGCAATGAGCAGTTCTTC. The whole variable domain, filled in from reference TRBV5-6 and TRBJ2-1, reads DAGVTQSPTHLIKTRGQQVTLRCSPKSGHDTVSWYQQALGQGPQFIFQYYEEEERQRGNFPDRFSGHQFPNYSSELNVNALLLGDSALYLCASSLLAGDPAHWGNEQFFGPGTRLTVL.